This T cell receptor beta chain derives from a study of control samples from healthy donors and cancer patients. Some clones are missing from TCRdb's copy, which holds only in-frame ones; the method was immunoSEQ multiplex PCR. The table lists about 100,000 clones, over 75% of them singletons. CDR1 is SGHNT and CDR2 is YENEEA in the germline V gene. This CDR3 is 16 amino acids long. Losses at the gene ends were 3 bases for V and 5 bases for J; bases not matched to a gene: 12. The chain links TRBV11-3 to TRBJ2-5; 7 bases are a match to TRBD2. Sequenced sample: blood. This receptor was obtained from a woman in her 50s in good health. DNA for the CDR3: TGTGCCAGCAGCTTGCGGACGGGAGGACCGCTGGAGACCCAGTACTTC. Protein product: CASSLRTGGPLETQYF. Looking up the rest from reference TRBV11-3 and TRBJ2-5 gives the full variable domain: EAGVVQSPRYKIIEKKQPVAFWCNPISGHNTLYWYLQNLGQGPELLIRYENEEAVDDSQLPKDRFSAERLKGVDSTLKIQPAELGDSAVYLCASSLRTGGPLETQYFGPGTRLLVL.